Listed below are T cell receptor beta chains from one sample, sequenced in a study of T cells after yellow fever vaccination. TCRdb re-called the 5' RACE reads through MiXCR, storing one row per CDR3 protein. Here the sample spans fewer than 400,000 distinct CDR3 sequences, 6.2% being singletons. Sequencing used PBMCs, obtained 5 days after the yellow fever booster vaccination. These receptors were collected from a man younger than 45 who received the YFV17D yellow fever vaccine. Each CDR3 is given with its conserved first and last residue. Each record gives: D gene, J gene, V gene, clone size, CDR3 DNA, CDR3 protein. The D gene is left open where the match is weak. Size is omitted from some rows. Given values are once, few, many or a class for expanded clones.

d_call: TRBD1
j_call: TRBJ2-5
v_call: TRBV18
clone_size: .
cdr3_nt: TGTGCCAGCTCACTCCAGGGACAGGGTCAAGAGACCCAGTACTTC
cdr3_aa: CASSLQGQGQETQYF

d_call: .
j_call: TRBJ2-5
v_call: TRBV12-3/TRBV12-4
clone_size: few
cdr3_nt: TGTGCCAGCAGTTTCAGAAGGATCCAAGAGACCCAGTACTTC
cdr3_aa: CASSFRRIQETQYF

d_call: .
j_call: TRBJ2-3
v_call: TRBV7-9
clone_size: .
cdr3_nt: TGTGCCAGCAGCTTAGAAGTCTACCCCGGGGATACGCAGTATTTT
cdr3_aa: CASSLEVYPGDTQYF

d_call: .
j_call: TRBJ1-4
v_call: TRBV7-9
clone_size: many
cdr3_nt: TGTGCCAGCAGCGCAGCCGGGAACAGGGTGCGAGAAAAACTGTTTTTT
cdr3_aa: CASSAAGNRVREKLFF

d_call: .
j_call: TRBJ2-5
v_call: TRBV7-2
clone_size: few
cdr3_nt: TGTGCCAGCAGCTCACCCGGGGAACTCCAAGGGGAGACCCAGTACTTC
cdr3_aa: CASSSPGELQGETQYF

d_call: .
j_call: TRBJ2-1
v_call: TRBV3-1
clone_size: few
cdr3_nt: TGTGCCAGCAGCCAAGACTTCTGGGGAAAGGGGCAGTTCTTC
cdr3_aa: CASSQDFWGKGQFF

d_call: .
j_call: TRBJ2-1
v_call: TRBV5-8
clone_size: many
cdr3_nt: TGTGCCAGCAGCTTGGTGGGTAGGGACCATGAGCAGTTCTTC
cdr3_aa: CASSLVGRDHEQFF

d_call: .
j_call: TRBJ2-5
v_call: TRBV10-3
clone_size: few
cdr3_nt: TGTGCCATCAGTGGGGATAGTCTGGCAGAAGAGACCCAGTACTTC
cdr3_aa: CAISGDSLAEETQYF

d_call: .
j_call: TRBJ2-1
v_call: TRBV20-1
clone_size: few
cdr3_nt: TGCAGTGCCATGGAATGGGGCTCACCCAGCTCCTACAATGAGCAGTTCTTC
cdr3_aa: CSAMEWGSPSSYNEQFF

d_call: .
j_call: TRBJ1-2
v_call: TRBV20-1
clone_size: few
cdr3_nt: TGCATTGCCCCGGGACACGACTATGGCTACACCTTC
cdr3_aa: CIAPGHDYGYTF

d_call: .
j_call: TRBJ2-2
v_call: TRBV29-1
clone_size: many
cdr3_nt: TGCAGCGTTGAAGCCCCGGGACGGAGGGTCCGGGAGCTGTTTTTT
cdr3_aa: CSVEAPGRRVRELFF

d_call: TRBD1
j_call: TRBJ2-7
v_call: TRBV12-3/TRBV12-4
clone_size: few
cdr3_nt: TGTGCCAGCAGTCCCAACAGGGGTTACGAGCAGTACTTC
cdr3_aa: CASSPNRGYEQYF

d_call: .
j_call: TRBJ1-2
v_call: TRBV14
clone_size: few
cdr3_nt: TGTGCCAGCAGCCCCACCGGTGTGGGTTGGTATGGCTACACCTTC
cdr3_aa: CASSPTGVGWYGYTF

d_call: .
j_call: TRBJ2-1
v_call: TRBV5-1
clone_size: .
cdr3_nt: TGCGCCAGCAGCTTGATAGGGGGACAAGGGCACAATGAGCAGTTCTTC
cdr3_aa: CASSLIGGQGHNEQFF

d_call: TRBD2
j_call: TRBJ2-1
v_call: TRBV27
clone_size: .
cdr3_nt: TGTGCCAGCAGTTCCCGACTAGCGGGAATAAACCGGAGCTCCTACAATGAGCAGTTCTTC
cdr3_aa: CASSSRLAGINRSSYNEQFF